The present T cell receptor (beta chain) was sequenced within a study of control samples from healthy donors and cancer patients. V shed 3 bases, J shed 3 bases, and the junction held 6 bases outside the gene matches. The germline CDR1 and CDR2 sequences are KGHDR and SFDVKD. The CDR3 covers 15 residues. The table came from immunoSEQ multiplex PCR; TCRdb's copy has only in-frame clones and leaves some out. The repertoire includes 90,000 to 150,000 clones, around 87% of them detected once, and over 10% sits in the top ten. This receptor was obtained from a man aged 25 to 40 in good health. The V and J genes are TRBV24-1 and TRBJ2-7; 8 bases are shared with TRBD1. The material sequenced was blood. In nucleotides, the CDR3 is TGTGCCACCAGTGATACAGACAGGGGCGTCTACGAGCAGTACTTC. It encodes CATSDTDRGVYEQYF.